Presented here are 20 T cell receptor beta chains from one specimen sequenced in a study of regulatory T cells in long-lasting Graves disease. Time point reported: newly diagnosed GD, antithyroid drugs for less than 3 months. Researchers made the TCR library from RNA that was extracted from PBMCs. Assembly of TCR beta libraries relied on iRepertoire HTBI primers together with Arm-PCR of CDR3 regions. Each CDR3 protein gets one entry after TCRdb re-called the multiplex PCR reads with MiXCR. The data contain a few hundred thousand distinct CDR3 sequences, around 11% of them singletons. These data also featured in a second study, about T cells in Graves' hyperthyroidism and ophthalmopathy.

Sample: peripheral blood mononuclear cells (PBMCs), taken at new diagnosis, from a patient treated with antithyroid drugs. These receptors came from a woman aged 18-30 years with Graves disease.

At least ten counts were recorded for this clonotype. The chain uses TRBV5-1 and TRBJ2-1; D is undetermined. Germline CDR1 is SGHRS and CDR2 is YFSETQ. With 4 bases removed from V and 6 bases from J, the gap between germline ends came to 14 bases. The CDR3 contains 14 residues. CDR3 coding DNA: TGCGCCAGCAGCGACCTTCCTCCCCCCAATGAGCAGTTCTTC. Its translation: CASSDLPPPNEQFF.

This chain uses TRBV6-1 with TRBJ2-1; 7 nucleotides agree with TRBD2. The J segment lost 8 bases and the V segment lost 8 bases, leaving 0 bases of the junction unmatched. The CDR3 spans 10 residues. Germline V gene sequence: CDR1 MNHNS, CDR2 SASEGT. The DNA for the CDR3 is TGTGCCAGCGGGAGGGATGAGCAGTTCTTC. This gives the protein CASGRDEQFF.

This clonotype appeared many times. V and J are TRBV4-1 and TRBJ2-5; the D is unclear. This CDR3 spans 17 amino acids. Germline CDR1 is MGHRA and CDR2 is YSYEKL. The V end was cut by 1 base, the J end by 5 bases, with 20 bases between. The chain's CDR3 is CASSQASGRRSWETQYF. The CDR3 DNA sequence: TGCGCCAGCAGCCAAGCCTCGGGCCGCAGGTCGTGGGAGACCCAGTACTTC.

Ten or more counts support this clonotype. The CDR3 bases are TGTGCCAGCAGTTCCCCCGGGACTAGCGGGAGGGCCCTATTCTACAATGAGCAGTTCTTC. It codes for CASSSPGTSGRALFYNEQFF. V gene TRBV27 combines with J gene TRBJ2-1, with 16 bases fitting TRBD2. V was pared by 4 bases and J by 3 bases, with 12 bases of the junction left unmatched. This CDR3 has 20 amino acids. Germline CDR1 is MNHEY and CDR2 is SMNVEV (reference sequence).

This clonotype has a count of ten or more. The chain has TRBV20-1 and TRBJ2-4; D gene unclear. V was clipped by 0 bases and J by 5 bases, with 17 bases between them. Germline assignment: CDR1 DFQATT and CDR2 SNEGSKA (reference sequence). CDR3 size: 16 residues. The CDR3 loop reads CSARDTPVRPENIQYF. Here the CDR3 DNA reads TGCAGTGCTAGAGATACTCCTGTGAGGCCCGAAAACATTCAGTACTTC.

This clonotype occurred many times. CDR3 region: CASSPRPGTVDGVTQYF. The CDR3 region has the DNA TGTGCCAGCAGCCCTCGTCCCGGGACGGTTGATGGGGTGACCCAGTACTTC. The J gene is TRBJ2-5, the V gene TRBV7-9; D is perhaps TRBD1 or TRBD2 (5 bases each). This CDR3 comprises 17 residues. Germline V gene data show CDR1 as SEHNR and CDR2 as FQNEAQ (reference sequence). Trimming shortened V by 5 bases and J by 7 bases, and 26 bases separated the two germline ends.

In its sample, this clonotype was seen many times. CDR3 bases: TGTGCCAGCAGTGAGGGACGAGGCACTGAAGCTTTCTTT. This sequence encodes CASSEGRGTEAFF. This chain connects TRBV6-1 to TRBJ1-1, with D possibly matching TRBD1 (5 bases). With 3 bases removed from V and 4 bases from J, the gap between germline ends came to 9 bases. Germline CDR1 MNHNS, CDR2 SASEGT. There are 13 residues in the CDR3.

In its sample, this clonotype was seen a few times. This rearrangement joins TRBV10-3 to TRBJ2-7; 7 bases line up with TRBD2. Germline CDR1 is ENHRY and CDR2 is SYGVKD. V was pared by 6 bases and J by 0 bases, with 11 bases of the junction left unmatched. This CDR3 has 16 amino acids. CDR3: CAIRAAGSSGSYEQYF. The CDR3 DNA sequence: TGTGCCATCAGGGCGGCCGGCTCTAGCGGCTCCTACGAGCAGTACTTC.

This clonotype was counted ten times or more. The CDR3: CASSDSGGYNEQFF. The CDR3 nucleotides read TGTGCCAGCAGTGATTCAGGGGGATACAATGAGCAGTTCTTC. The rearrangement links TRBV2 to TRBJ2-1; 7 nucleotides align to TRBD1. The CDR3 sequence is 14 residues long. Losses at the gene ends were 3 bases for V and 4 bases for J; bases not matched to a gene: 3. Germline CDR1 is SNHLY and CDR2 is FYNNEI.

Ten or more counts support this clonotype. The chain uses TRBV20-1 and TRBJ2-7; TRBD1 might be the D (6 bases). V gave up 6 bases and J gave up 3 bases, with 15 bases separating them. CDR1 and CDR2 (germline): DFQATT, SNEGSKA (reference sequence). This CDR3 contains 13 residues. The CDR3 sequence: CSANRQVNYEQYF. As DNA, the CDR3 is TGCAGTGCAAACCGACAGGTAAACTACGAGCAGTACTTC.

This clonotype has at least ten counts. The chain carries TRBV7-3 and TRBJ1-2; D possibly corresponds to TRBD1 (6 bases). The CDR3 has 14 amino acids. Deletions cut 4 bases from V and 4 bases from J, with 13 bases between. Germline V gene data show CDR1 as SGHTA and CDR2 as FQGTGA. For the CDR3, the DNA is TGTGCCAGCAGCTCCAGGGGAGGAGGCTATGGCTACACCTTC. Amino acid sequence: CASSSRGGGYGYTF.

J is TRBJ1-6 and V is TRBV7-2, with D hard to call. CDR1 SGHTA and CDR2 FQGNSA come from the germline V gene. V shed 0 bases and J shed 8 bases, with 8 bases lying between them. The CDR3 contains 14 residues. The CDR3 sequence: CASSLAGWYSPLHF. CDR3 nucleotide sequence: TGTGCCAGCAGCTTAGCAGGGTGGTATTCACCCCTCCACTTT.

The genes are TRBV19 and TRBJ2-1; D ambiguous. The CDR3 length is 16 residues. Germline lookup yields CDR1 LNHDA and CDR2 SQIVND (reference sequence). V was shortened by 1 base and J by 0 bases, with 10 bases between the two germline ends. The CDR3 bases are TGTGCCAGTAGTATAGGACGGTCTAGCTCCTACAATGAGCAGTTCTTC. Protein sequence: CASSIGRSSSYNEQFF.

The V and J genes are TRBV6-1 and TRBJ2-1, with D unclear. The CDR3 runs to 15 residues. V dropped 6 bases and J dropped 0 bases, with 12 bases sitting between them. The germline CDR1 and CDR2 sequences are MNHNS and SASEGT. The CDR3 sequence: CASRASSFSYNEQFF. The CDR3 nucleotides are TGTGCCAGCAGAGCCAGTTCCTTCTCCTACAATGAGCAGTTCTTC.

This clonotype showed up many times. The V call is TRBV5-5, the J call TRBJ2-6, with D perhaps TRBD1 (6 bases). Trimming took off 4 bases at V and 2 bases at J, with 10 bases between the two ends. The CDR3 extends over 15 amino acids. CDR1 is SGHKS, CDR2 YYEKEE, per germline (reference sequence). CDR3 in DNA: TGTGCCAGCAGCCAGGGGAGTACTGGGGCCAACGTCCTGACTTTC. It is translated as CASSQGSTGANVLTF.

Many counts were recorded for this clonotype. This chain connects TRBV27 to TRBJ2-5; possible D gene TRBD1, 5 bases. Trimming removed 4 bases from V and 1 base from J, with 19 bases in between. CDR3 length equals 17 residues. The germline V gene encodes CDR1 MNHEY and CDR2 SMNVEV (reference sequence). The CDR3 DNA reads as TGTGCCAGCAGTTCGCCCGCGCCACAGGTTCTCCAAGAGACCCAGTACTTC. The encoded protein is CASSSPAPQVLQETQYF.

The J gene is TRBJ2-1, the V gene TRBV19, with TRBD1 identical over 11 bases. This CDR3 spans 15 amino acids. The ends lost 7 bases at V and 8 bases at J; junction bases unmatched: 10. CDR1 is LNHDA and CDR2 is SQIVND in the germline V gene (reference sequence). The CDR3 DNA sequence: TGTGCCAGTACCGGAAGGGACAGGGGGGAGGATGAGCAGTTCTTC. As protein: CASTGRDRGEDEQFF.

In this sample, this clonotype turned up many times. The chain has TRBV25-1 and TRBJ2-7, with a tentative D call TRBD2 (5 bases). V was shortened by 2 bases and J by 3 bases, with 17 bases between the two germline ends. The CDR3 sequence is 16 residues long. The germline CDR1 and CDR2 sequences are MGHDK and SYGVNS. Written as DNA, the CDR3 is TGTGCCAGCAGTGAAGAGGGCCGGGGAGCCGACTACGAGCAGTACTTC. Translating it yields CASSEEGRGADYEQYF.

This clonotype occurred many times. The chain joins TRBV5-1 to TRBJ2-6; D is ambiguous. The V gene lost 0 bases and the J gene lost 0 bases, with 7 bases spanning the gap. Germline CDR1 reads SGHRS; CDR2 reads YFSETQ. The CDR3 contains 16 residues. The CDR3 region has the DNA TGCGCCAGCAGCTTGGAACCCCACTCTGGGGCCAACGTCCTGACTTTC. It yields the protein CASSLEPHSGANVLTF. Supplemented by reference TRBV5-1 and TRBJ2-6, the full variable domain reads KAGVTQTPRYLIKTRGQQVTLSCSPISGHRSVSWYQQTPGQGLQFLFEYFSETQRNKGNFPGRFSGRQFSNSRSEMNVSTLELGDSALYLCASSLEPHSGANVLTFGAGSRLTVL.

This clonotype was observed many times. The chain couples TRBV27 to TRBJ2-1, with 7 bases matching TRBD2. J was trimmed by 0 bases and V by 6 bases; bases with no gene match: 2. CDR3 length: 14 amino acids. CDR1 is MNHEY, CDR2 SMNVEV, per germline (reference sequence). CDR3 region: CASSSGGSYNEQFF. The CDR3, as DNA: TGTGCCAGCAGCTCGGGGGGCTCCTACAATGAGCAGTTCTTC.